The 18 T cell receptor beta chains below were found in one sample sequenced in a study of blood T cell repertoires in COVID-19. Assay: immunoSEQ multiplex PCR; the TCRdb copy retains only in-frame clones and omits some. This sample has over 200,000 clones, with about 86% found just once. Sample: peripheral blood. These receptors were collected from a woman aged 25 to 39 who had recovered from COVID-19.

The chain combines TRBV5-6 with TRBJ2-1; TRBD1 is a possible D gene (7 bases). The CDR3 totals 17 residues. The V gene's germline CDR1 is SGHDT and CDR2 YYEEEE. Trimming cost V 4 bases and J 8 bases, with 25 bases left between them. The CDR3 nucleotides are TGTGCCAGCAGCCCAGCGCGGGGACAGAGTTTGGTCTATGAGCAGTTCTTC. This gives the protein CASSPARGQSLVYEQFF.

This clone turned up a few times. The chain recombines TRBV9 with TRBJ1-2, with TRBD1 as a possible D gene (6 bases). V lost 4 bases and J lost 4, with 11 bases in between. The V gene's germline CDR1 is SGDLS and CDR2 YYNGEE. This CDR3 has 13 residues. CDR3: CASSSTGPYGYTF. The CDR3 nucleotides are TGTGCCAGCAGCTCCACAGGGCCCTATGGCTACACCTTC. The complete variable domain, with remaining parts taken from reference TRBV9 and TRBJ1-2, reads DSGVTQTPKHLITATGQRVTLRCSPRSGDLSVYWYQQSLDQGLQFLIQYYNGEERAKGNILERFSAQQFPDLHSELNLSSLELGDSALYFCASSSTGPYGYTFGSGTRLTVV.

This sequence joins TRBV30 and TRBJ1-4; tentatively, D is TRBD1 (6 bases). The CDR3 loop spans 14 amino acids. Germline assignment: CDR1 GTSNPN and CDR2 SVGIG (reference sequence). Trimming removed 0 bases from V and 5 bases from J, with 10 bases in between. The CDR3 DNA follows: TGTGCCTGGAGTGTAAAGGGGGGGAATGAAAAACTGTTTTTT. It specifies CAWSVKGGNEKLFF.

The V and J genes are TRBV5-1 and TRBJ2-3; 11 bases line up with TRBD2. Germline V gene data show CDR1 as SGHRS and CDR2 as YFSETQ. There are 19 residues in the CDR3. V lost 4 bases and J lost 7; bases outside the gene matches: 20. This CDR3 reads CASSPLGASSGGPTNTQYF. The CDR3 DNA reads TGCGCCAGCAGCCCCCTAGGGGCCTCTAGCGGGGGGCCCACGAATACGCAGTATTTT.

The sample holds one count of this clone. J is TRBJ2-5 and V is TRBV4-1, with TRBD1 matching over 8 bases. The CDR3 length is 15 residues. The V gene end was trimmed by 1 base and the J gene end by 5 bases; junction bases not matched to a gene: 6. Germline V gene data show CDR1 as MGHRA and CDR2 as YSYEKL. CDR3 amino acids: CASSQGQGNGETQYF. In nucleotides, the CDR3 is TGCGCCAGCAGCCAAGGACAGGGGAACGGGGAGACCCAGTACTTC.

J is TRBJ2-7 and V is TRBV6-2 or TRBV6-3; D is perhaps TRBD1 (6 bases). Germline CDR1 and CDR2: MNHEY and SVGEGT. The CDR3 has 13 amino acids. Trimming pared 3 bases from V and 2 bases from J, leaving 8 bases between. Here the CDR3 reads CASSYDRTYEQYF. CDR3 DNA sequence: TGTGCCAGCAGTTATGACAGGACCTACGAGCAGTACTTC.

This chain joins TRBV4-3 and TRBJ1-3; TRBD1 matches at 7 bases. CDR1 and CDR2 (germline): LGHNA, YSLEER. This CDR3 contains 16 residues. V was pared by 2 bases and J by 2 bases, with 6 bases of the junction left unmatched. CDR3 loop: CASSQHGQDTGNTIYF. DNA for the CDR3: TGCGCCAGCAGCCAACATGGACAGGACACTGGAAACACCATATATTTT.

This clone was detected once. The chain recombines TRBV25-1 with TRBJ2-1; D is possibly TRBD2 (5 bases). This CDR3 has 15 amino acids. The germline V gene encodes CDR1 MGHDK and CDR2 SYGVNS. Trimming pared 1 base from V and 8 bases from J, leaving 15 bases between. CDR3 DNA sequence: TGTGCCAGCAGTGAATTCTCCGGAGCGAGGGATGAGCAGTTCTTC. Encoded protein: CASSEFSGARDEQFF.

The chain links TRBV5-6 to TRBJ1-2, with 9 nucleotides matching TRBD1. The CDR3 runs to 14 residues. The V gene end was trimmed by 4 bases and the J gene end by 3 bases; junction bases not matched to a gene: 4. Germline V gives CDR1 SGHDT, CDR2 YYEEEE. The DNA for the CDR3 is TGTGCCAGCAGCCGGACAGGGGCACACTATGGCTACACCTTC. It specifies CASSRTGAHYGYTF.

The chain has TRBV7-9 and TRBJ2-7, with TRBD1 matching over 10 bases. CDR3 length: 16 residues. In germline, CDR1 is SEHNR, CDR2 FQNEAQ (reference sequence). V was clipped by 6 bases and J by 1 base; unmatched bases: 9. CDR3 sequence reads: CASSEGQGVSSYEQYF. In DNA form, the CDR3 reads TGTGCCAGCAGTGAAGGACAGGGGGTTTCTTCCTACGAGCAGTACTTC.

This clone occurred a few times. The chain recombines TRBV10-3 with TRBJ2-1, with 9 bases identical to TRBD1. Germline V CDR1 and CDR2: ENHRY, SYGVKD. The CDR3 has 17 amino acids. With 4 bases clipped from V and 5 bases from J, the junction kept 12 bases outside the gene matches. The CDR3 region has the DNA TGTGCCATCAGTGCCTCTCCCGGGGACAGGGAAGACAATGAGCAGTTCTTC. Residues: CAISASPGDREDNEQFF.

The chain combines TRBV5-1 with TRBJ2-1; 9 bases are shared with TRBD1. Germline V gives CDR1 SGHRS, CDR2 YFSETQ. CDR3 length: 11 amino acids. The V and J ends lost 3 bases and 16 bases, in that order; junction bases with no gene match: 5. The CDR3: CASSSRDRVFF. Here the CDR3 DNA reads TGCGCCAGCAGCTCCCGGGACAGGGTTTTCTTC.

The chain couples TRBV9 to TRBJ2-7; TRBD2 is a possible D gene (5 bases). V gave up 3 bases and J gave up 3 bases, with 13 bases separating them. This CDR3 contains 14 residues. Germline CDR1 is SGDLS and CDR2 is YYNGEE. Here the CDR3 reads CASSARADFYEQYF. CDR3 in DNA: TGTGCCAGCAGCGCCCGAGCGGATTTCTACGAGCAGTACTTC.

As for this clone: Other nucleotide sequences from this sample produce the same CDR3. V and J are TRBV7-9 and TRBJ1-5; 8 bases agree with TRBD1. The junction had 6 bases not matched to a gene; V was cut back by 4 bases and J by 7 bases. The CDR3 length is 14 residues. The germline V gene has CDR1 SEHNR and CDR2 FQNEAQ (reference sequence). The CDR3 sequence is CASSSQGARQPQHF. The CDR3 DNA follows: TGTGCCAGCAGCTCCCAGGGGGCGCGGCAGCCCCAGCATTTT.

The chain uses TRBV15 and TRBJ1-2, with D unclear. The CDR3 sequence is 16 residues long. V lost 2 bases, J lost 4 bases, and 17 bases lay in between. Germline V gives CDR1 LNHNV, CDR2 YYDKDF (reference sequence). This chain's CDR3 is CATSRMRLDRPYGYTF. CDR3 bases: TGTGCCACCAGCAGAATGCGACTAGACCGGCCCTATGGCTACACCTTC. Full variable domain (remainder filled in from reference TRBV15 and TRBJ1-2): DAMVIQNPRYQVTQFGKPVTLSCSQTLNHNVMYWYQQKSSQAPKLLFHYYDKDFNNEADTPDNFQSRRPNTSFCFLDIRSPGLGDTAMYLCATSRMRLDRPYGYTFGSGTRLTVV.

V and J are TRBV12-3 or TRBV12-4 and TRBJ1-2; D remains ambiguous. This CDR3 spans 12 amino acids. V dropped 7 bases and J dropped 7 bases, with 13 bases sitting between them. As DNA, the CDR3 is TGTGCCAGCAAAGGGAGGGCCGGTGGCTACACCTTC. It encodes CASKGRAGGYTF.

This sequence joins TRBV7-9 and TRBJ1-1, with D uncertain. CDR3 length: 13 amino acids. CDR1 is SEHNR, CDR2 FQNEAQ, per germline (reference sequence). Deletions cut 3 bases from V and 4 bases from J, with 9 bases between. The CDR3 DNA follows: TGTGCCAGCAGCTTGGGTGGGCTCACTGAAGCTTTCTTT. It codes for CASSLGGLTEAFF.

The rearrangement links TRBV7-8 to TRBJ2-4; tentative D call: TRBD1 (6 bases). V gave up 4 bases and J gave up 0 bases, with 16 bases separating them. This CDR3 spans 17 amino acids. From germline, CDR1 is SGHVS and CDR2 FQNEAQ. CDR3 nucleotide sequence: TGTGCCAGCAGCTCCTACAGGGTCCAACTAGCCAAAAACATTCAGTACTTC. Protein sequence: CASSSYRVQLAKNIQYF. Using reference TRBV7-8 and TRBJ2-4 for the parts outside the CDR3, the full variable domain is GAGVSQSPRYKVAKRGQDVALRCDPISGHVSLFWYQQALGQGPEFLTYFQNEAQLDKSGLPSDRFFAERPEGSVSTLKIQRTQQEDSAVYLCASSSYRVQLAKNIQYFGAGTRLSVL.